This T cell receptor (beta chain) came from a study of vaccination and CD4 T cells after COVID-19 (dated by TCRdb to the early 2020s). Describing the broader study: In the convalescent cohort there were six males and four females, among whom were two Hispanic individuals, seven Caucasians, two Asians and one multiracial person. Participants received two doses of either the Pfizer-BioNTech BNT162b2 vaccine (n=8) or the Moderna mRNA-1273 vaccine (n=2). Post-COVID blood samples were collected from convalescent patients a median of around 96 days after diagnosis, with a range of roughly 30 to 161 days. Post-vaccine blood samples were obtained a median of around 74 days after the second vaccine dose, with a range of roughly 12 to 250 days. The cultures were stimulated with overlapping spike peptide pools from SARS-CoV-2 and from the common cold coronaviruses HCoV-NL63, HCoV-OC43 and HCoV-229E. Control cultures used a CEFX viral epitope pool as positive control, an HIV-1 Nef peptide pool as negative control, or no peptide. The spike-specific CD4+ TCR repertoire was compared before and after mRNA vaccination in over nine COVID-19 convalescent patients and a handful of infection-naive healthy vaccine recipients. Beyond this particular receptor, the publication reports: Only a relatively small number of convalescent patients were included in the study, and early timepoints following natural infection were not analyzed. Among the post-vaccine SARS-CoV-2-reactive clones in convalescent patients, a median around 85% showed up only after vaccination, which suggests vaccine-specific priming. Of the vaccine-specific clones in convalescent patients, 304 of 307, or nearly all, reacted only to SARS-CoV-2 spike and did not cross-react with common cold coronaviruses. The median number of SARS-CoV-2-reactive clonotypes rose from 21 after infection to 38 after vaccination, but the change was not significant.

The receptor library was made with PCR. At the Johns Hopkins FTIC core, DNA from the cultured CD4+ T cells underwent TCR sequencing with the Oncomine TCR Beta short-read assay. The QIAamp micro DNA kit was used to extract genomic DNA from the cultured CD4+ T cells. The Oncomine TCR Beta libraries from cultured CD4+ T cells were pooled using unique dual indexes and then sequenced on an Illumina iSeq 100. In the original analysis: Non-productive sequences were filtered out, and CDR3s that did not start with C, did not end with F or W, or were shorter than 7 amino acids were discarded. The MANAFEST web application was used to identify antigen-specific clonotypes by comparing peptide-stimulated wells against reference wells and other culture wells. For a clone to be called positive, the clone needed an FDR below 0.05, an odds ratio above 5, and a productive frequency above 0.1% in at least two of three replicate wells. Cross-reactive clonotypes were defined as significantly expanded in both SARS-CoV-2 spike wells and at least one common cold coronavirus spike condition. Using R version 3.6.1, CDR3 homology was evaluated through Levenshtein distances (stringdist) along with unrooted phylogenetic trees (ape). TCRdb itself trimmed the public reads at Q25 with fastp, ran MiXCR and retained productive beta chains. Here each entry gathers all rows of one CDR3 protein and keeps the most common genes and DNA. The V and J calls were not made by the authors but by TCRdb's processing. Recorded for this sample are 10,000 to 15,000 distinct CDR3 sequences; 70% to 75% of them occurred a single time. The ten largest clones represent around 8.1% of the sample.

This sample's treatment or condition label indicates: approximately 10-day PBMC culture with coronavirus spike peptide pools or control peptides (ViraFEST assay). The study used the ViraFEST assay, which expanded antigen-specific T cells with peptide pools and then identified expanded clonotypes by TCR sequencing. The absence of prior SARS-CoV-2 infection in healthy vaccine recipients was confirmed by negative nucleocapsid antibody tests before and after vaccination. PBMCs were cultured at around 2.2 million per well in IMDM supplemented with about 5% human AB serum and approximately 10 IU/ml IL-2, with about 10 ug/ml peptide pools added. Half of the culture medium was replaced with fresh IL-2-containing medium on days 3 and 7. Once the cells had been in culture for around ten days, the EasySep CD4+ T cell isolation kit was used to isolate CD4+ T cells by negative selection. Ficoll-Paque Plus gradient centrifugation was used to isolate PBMCs from whole blood, and the isolated PBMCs were then either used fresh or cryopreserved at -140C. Culture conditions were generally each tested in triplicate wells.

On this clonotype: It lacks a known antigen. Qualities for individual bases were not recorded, and no much larger clone is one base off.

Including the terminal cysteine and phenylalanine, the CDR3 comprises 18 residues. Only CDR3 DNA is held: 54 bases, read in frame from base 1. V and J are trimmed by 8 bases and 0 bases, and the gene matches miss 11 bases of the junction. Sequences SNHLY (CDR1) and FYNNEI (CDR2) are obtained from the germline V gene. This specimen was CD4+ T cells from blood, cultured in vitro, taken after SARS-CoV-2 vaccination. The TCR was taken from a human donor who received a COVID-19 vaccine. The V and J segments used are TRBV2 and TRBJ2-4; a stretch of 12 junction bases matches TRBD1. CDR3 sequence: CASAPGTGGSLAKNIQYF. The base sequence is TGTGCCAGCGCCCCCGGGACAGGGGGCTCGTTAGCCAAAAACATTCAGTACTTC.